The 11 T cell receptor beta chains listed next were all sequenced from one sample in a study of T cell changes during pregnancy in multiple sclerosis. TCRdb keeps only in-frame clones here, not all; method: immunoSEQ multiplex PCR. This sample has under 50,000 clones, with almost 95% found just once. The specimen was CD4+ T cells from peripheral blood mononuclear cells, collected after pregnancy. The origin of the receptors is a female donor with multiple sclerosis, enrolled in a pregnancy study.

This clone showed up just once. In nucleotides, the CDR3 is TGCAGCGTAGCCGGACAGGGCGCCACTGAAGCTTTCTTT. Protein product: CSVAGQGATEAFF. V gene TRBV29-1 combines with J gene TRBJ1-1, with 8 bases that match TRBD1. The CDR3 is 13 residues long. The V segment lost 6 bases and the J segment 4 bases; nucleotides outside the gene matches: 7. CDR1 and CDR2 from the germline V gene are SQVTM and ANQGSEA.

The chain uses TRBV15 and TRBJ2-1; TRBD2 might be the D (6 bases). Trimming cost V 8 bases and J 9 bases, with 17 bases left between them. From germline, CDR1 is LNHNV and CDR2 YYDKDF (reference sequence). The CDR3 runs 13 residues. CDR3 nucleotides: TGTGCCACCTCACTAGCTTTATTGGGTGAGCAGTTCTTC. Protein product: CATSLALLGEQFF. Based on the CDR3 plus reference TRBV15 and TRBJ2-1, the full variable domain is DAMVIQNPRYQVTQFGKPVTLSCSQTLNHNVMYWYQQKSSQAPKLLFHYYDKDFNNEADTPDNFQSRRPNTSFCFLDIRSPGLGDTAMYLCATSLALLGEQFFGPGTRLTVL.

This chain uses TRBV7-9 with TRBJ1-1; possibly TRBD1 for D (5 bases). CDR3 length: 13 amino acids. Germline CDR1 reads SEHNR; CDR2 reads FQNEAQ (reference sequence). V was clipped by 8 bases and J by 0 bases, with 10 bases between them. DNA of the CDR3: TGTGCCAGCGATCCGACAGTGAACACTGAAGCTTTCTTT. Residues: CASDPTVNTEAFF.

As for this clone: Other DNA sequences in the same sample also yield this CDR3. CDR3 region: CASSLSGGAVDTQYF. CDR3 nucleotides: TGCGCCAGCAGCTTGAGCGGGGGGGCCGTAGATACGCAGTATTTT. The chain has TRBV5-1 and TRBJ2-3, with 10 positions matching TRBD2. The CDR3 has 15 residues. The junction had 4 bases not matched to a gene; V was cut back by 1 base and J by 5 bases. The germline V gene has CDR1 SGHRS and CDR2 YFSETQ. Together with reference TRBV5-1 and TRBJ2-3, the CDR3 gives the full variable domain: KAGVTQTPRYLIKTRGQQVTLSCSPISGHRSVSWYQQTPGQGLQFLFEYFSETQRNKGNFPGRFSGRQFSNSRSEMNVSTLELGDSALYLCASSLSGGAVDTQYFGPGTRLTVL.

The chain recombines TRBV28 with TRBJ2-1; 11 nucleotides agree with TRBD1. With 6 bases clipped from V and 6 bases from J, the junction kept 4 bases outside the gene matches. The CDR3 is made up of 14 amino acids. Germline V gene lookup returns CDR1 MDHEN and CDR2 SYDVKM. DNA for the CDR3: TGTGCCAGCAGAGGGACAGGGGGGGCCAATGAGCAGTTCTTC. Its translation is CASRGTGGANEQFF.

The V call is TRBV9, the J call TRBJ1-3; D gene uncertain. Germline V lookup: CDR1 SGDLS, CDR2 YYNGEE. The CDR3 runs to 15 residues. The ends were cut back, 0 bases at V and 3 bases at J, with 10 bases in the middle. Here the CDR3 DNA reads TGTGCCAGCAGCGTAGGGGGAGGAGATGGAAACACCATATATTTT. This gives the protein CASSVGGGDGNTIYF.

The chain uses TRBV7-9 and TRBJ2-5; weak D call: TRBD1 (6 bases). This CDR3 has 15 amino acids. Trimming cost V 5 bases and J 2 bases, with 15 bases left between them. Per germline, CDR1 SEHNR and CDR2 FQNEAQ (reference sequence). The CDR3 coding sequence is TGTGCCAGCAGCATGGGACAAACAACTCAAGAGACCCAGTACTTC. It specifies CASSMGQTTQETQYF.

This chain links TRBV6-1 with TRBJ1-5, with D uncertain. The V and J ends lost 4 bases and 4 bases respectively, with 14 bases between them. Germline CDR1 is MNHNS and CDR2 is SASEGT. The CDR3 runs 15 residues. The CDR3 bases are TGTGCCAGCAGTGTACGATGGTGGGAGAATCAGCCCCAGCATTTT. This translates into CASSVRWWENQPQHF.

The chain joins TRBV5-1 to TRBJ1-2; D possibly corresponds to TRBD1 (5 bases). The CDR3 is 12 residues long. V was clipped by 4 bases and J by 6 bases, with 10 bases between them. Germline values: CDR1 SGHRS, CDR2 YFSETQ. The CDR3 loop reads CASSPGGDGYTF. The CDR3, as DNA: TGCGCCAGCAGCCCCGGGGGGGATGGCTACACCTTC.

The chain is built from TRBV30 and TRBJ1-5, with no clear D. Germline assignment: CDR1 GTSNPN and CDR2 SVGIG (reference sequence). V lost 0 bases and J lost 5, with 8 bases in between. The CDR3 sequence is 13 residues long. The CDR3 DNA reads TGTGCCTGGAGTGTCTCGGTACATCAGCCCCAGCATTTT. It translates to CAWSVSVHQPQHF.

The CDR3 loop is CAISGWDRVIRRGNQPQHF. The DNA for the CDR3 is TGTGCCATCAGTGGCTGGGACAGGGTAATACGGAGGGGCAATCAGCCCCAGCATTTT. The chain links TRBV10-3 to TRBJ1-5; 9 bases map to TRBD1. V lost 4 bases and J lost 2; bases outside the gene matches: 15. The CDR3 covers 19 residues. CDR1 is ENHRY and CDR2 is SYGVKD in the germline V gene.